This is a list of T cell receptor beta chains from one sample in a study of OX40 agonist ivuxolimab in advanced cancers. Clones were sequenced by immunoSEQ multiplex PCR, and TCRdb holds only the in-frame ones, with some missing. Here the sample spans 7,000 to 9,500 clones, roughly 90% being singletons. This sample comprised CD4+ or CD8+ T cells sorted from blood, obtained in a trial of the OX40 agonist ivuxolimab. The receptor set was obtained from an adult with an advanced solid tumor such as melanoma, head and neck, liver or kidney cancer. Both conserved end residues are part of each CDR3. The D gene is left open where the match is weak. Rows may omit the clone size; those that give it use once, few, many or a size class.

D gene	clone size	V gene	J gene	CDR3 DNA	CDR3 protein
TRBD1	.	TRBV4-1	TRBJ1-1	TGCGCCAGCAGCCATAGAGGGGGCTTCGAAACTGAAGCTTTCTTT	CASSHRGGFETEAFF
TRBD1	.	TRBV7-6	TRBJ1-1	TGTGCCAGCAGCCTTCGACAGGGGAGTGAAGCTTTCTTT	CASSLRQGSEAFF
.	.	TRBV19	TRBJ2-5	TGTGCCAGCACAGGGATTGGGGGCTCGGACGAGACCCAGTACTTC	CASTGIGGSDETQYF
.	once	TRBV10-3	TRBJ2-3	TGTGCCATCAGTGAGAGCCACGGAGATACGCAGTATTTT	CAISESHGDTQYF
.	.	TRBV4-1	TRBJ1-1	TGCGCCAGCGAGCCGGCGGGGGCATCAGCTGAAGCTTTCTTT	CASEPAGASAEAFF
TRBD1	.	TRBV27	TRBJ2-4	TGTGCCAGCAGTTTATACAGGGGGAAAAACATTCAGTACTTC	CASSLYRGKNIQYF
TRBD1	few	TRBV10-2	TRBJ2-7	TGCGCCAGCACCACAGGGGGAAAGAACGAGCAGTACTTC	CASTTGGKNEQYF
TRBD1	.	TRBV11-2	TRBJ1-4	TGTGCCAGCAGCTTAGAGTGGACAGGGCCTAATGAAAAACTGTTTTTT	CASSLEWTGPNEKLFF
TRBD2	.	TRBV5-1	TRBJ2-1	TGCGCCAGCAGCACCTCTAGCGGGGCGTACAATGAGCAGTTCTTC	CASSTSSGAYNEQFF
.	.	TRBV5-1	TRBJ2-3	TGCGCCAGCAGCTTGACACTCGGCATGACTAGCACAGATACGCAGTATTTT	CASSLTLGMTSTDTQYF
.	.	TRBV27	TRBJ2-7	TGTGCCAGCAGTTTTGGACCCGGCGAGCAGTACTTC	CASSFGPGEQYF
.	.	TRBV5-3	TRBJ2-7	TGTGCCAGCAGCCCCTTAGGGGGGGCCTACGAGCAGTACTTC	CASSPLGGAYEQYF
TRBD2	.	TRBV5-6	TRBJ2-1	TGTGCCAGCAGCTTGGCCCTCGGGGGGTACTCCTACAATGAGCAGTTCTTC	CASSLALGGYSYNEQFF
.	.	TRBV7-9	TRBJ2-5	TGTGCCAGCAGCTTAATTAGGGGGGGGCCCGGAGAGACCCAGTACTTC	CASSLIRGGPGETQYF
TRBD1	.	TRBV6-1	TRBJ2-1	TGTGCCAGCAGTGAACCGGGACAGCTACTCTACAATGAGCAGTTCTTC	CASSEPGQLLYNEQFF
.	.	TRBV4-1	TRBJ2-7	TGCGCCAGCAGCCAAGATATAGCAGGGTATGCAGAGCAGTACTTC	CASSQDIAGYAEQYF
.	once	TRBV9	TRBJ2-2	TGTGCCAGCAGCGTAGAGCTAGCTCCGAACACCGGGGAGCTGTTTTTT	CASSVELAPNTGELFF
.	.	TRBV7-2	TRBJ2-7	TGTGCCAGCAGCTTAGCCGGGCTATACGAGCAGTACTTC	CASSLAGLYEQYF
.	.	TRBV7-8	TRBJ2-1	TGTGCCAGCAGCTTAGGACGAACCAATGAGCAGTTCTTC	CASSLGRTNEQFF
TRBD2	few	TRBV27	TRBJ2-7	TGTGCCAGCAGTCACGGGGGGACCTACGAGCAGTACTTC	CASSHGGTYEQYF
.	.	TRBV25-1	TRBJ1-2	TGTGCCAGCAGTGAATCATTAGGGGGCTATGGCTACACCTTC	CASSESLGGYGYTF
.	.	TRBV11-2	TRBJ1-4	TGTGCCAGCAGCCGAACGGCAACTAATGAAAAACTGTTTTTT	CASSRTATNEKLFF
TRBD1	.	TRBV11-2	TRBJ2-6	TGTGCCAGCAGCCCGGACCGGGACAGGGGGCTGTATGGGGCCAACGTCCTGACTTTC	CASSPDRDRGLYGANVLTF
.	.	TRBV4-1	TRBJ1-5	TGCGCCAGCAGCCAAGATCCAGGGAGTCAGCCCCAGCATTTT	CASSQDPGSQPQHF
.	once	TRBV9	TRBJ1-5	TGTGCCAGCAGCGTAGGTGGAGGAGTCAATCAGCCCCAGCATTTT	CASSVGGGVNQPQHF
TRBD1	.	TRBV4-1	TRBJ1-2	TGCGCCAGCAGCCAGGAGGACAGGGGTAACTATGGCTACACCTTC	CASSQEDRGNYGYTF
.	.	TRBV11-3	TRBJ2-5	TGTGCCAGCAGCTCCCGCGGACAGTTCCAAGAGACCCAGTACTTC	CASSSRGQFQETQYF
.	.	TRBV11-2	TRBJ1-2	TGTGCCAGCAGCTTTAACAGGGAAGATGGCTACACCTTC	CASSFNREDGYTF
.	.	TRBV19	TRBJ2-3	TGTGCCAGTAGCGACCTTCTGAAGACAACCACAGATACGCAGTATTTT	CASSDLLKTTTDTQYF
.	.	TRBV19	TRBJ1-5	TGTGCCAGTAGTATAAAGAGGGGCAATCAGCCCCAGCATTTT	CASSIKRGNQPQHF
.	.	TRBV11-2	TRBJ2-1	TGTGCCAGCAGCACCCGACGGGATTACAATGAGCAGTTCTTC	CASSTRRDYNEQFF
TRBD2	.	TRBV9	TRBJ2-1	TGTGCCAGCAGCGTAGCTACTAGCGGGGGGGAATACAATGAGCAGTTCTTC	CASSVATSGGEYNEQFF
.	.	TRBV6-1	TRBJ1-3	TGTGCCAGCAGTGAATGGCGAACTGGAAACACCATATATTTT	CASSEWRTGNTIYF
.	.	TRBV6-5	TRBJ1-3	TGTGCCAGCAGTGAATGGCGAACTGGAAACACCATATATTTT	CASSEWRTGNTIYF
.	once	TRBV10-3	TRBJ2-5	TGTGCCACGGGGGGGGGACAGCAAGAGACCCAGTACTTC	CATGGGQQETQYF
.	once	TRBV2	TRBJ1-4	TGTGCCAGCAACCGGAATGAAAAACTGTTTTTT	CASNRNEKLFF
TRBD1	.	TRBV10-2	TRBJ2-7	TGCGCCAGCACCACAGGGGGAAAGAACGGGCAGTACTTC	CASTTGGKNGQYF
.	once	TRBV27	TRBJ2-4	TGTGCCAGCAGTTTATCTAGGGGCGGCATTCAGTACTTC	CASSLSRGGIQYF
.	once	TRBV6-5	TRBJ2-5	TGTGCCAGCAGGCTCGAACGACAAGAGACCCAGTACTTC	CASRLERQETQYF
.	.	TRBV4-1	TRBJ1-4	TGCGCCAGCAGCCTAGGGGGAAACCCAGGGTCTTCTGAAAAACTGTTTTTT	CASSLGGNPGSSEKLFF
TRBD2	.	TRBV9	TRBJ2-3	TGTGCCAGCAACATACTAGCGGGGGGGACCACAGATACGCAGTATTTT	CASNILAGGTTDTQYF
TRBD2	.	TRBV29-1	TRBJ2-1	TGCAGCGCTCGAGGCGGGGGGTCGAATGAGCAGTTCTTC	CSARGGGSNEQFF
.	.	TRBV6-4	TRBJ2-4	TGTGCCAGCAGTGTCAACTCGGGAGCAGGAAACATTCAGTACTTC	CASSVNSGAGNIQYF
.	.	TRBV7-6	TRBJ1-2	TGTGCCAGCAGCCCGGACGGGGACTATGGCTACACCTTC	CASSPDGDYGYTF
.	.	TRBV11-3	TRBJ2-7	TGTGCCAGCAGCTTGGGCCAGGGGACCTACGAGCAGTACTTC	CASSLGQGTYEQYF
.	.	TRBV6-5	TRBJ2-2	TGTGCCAGCAGTTACAACCAGGGATTCACCGGGGAGCTGTTTTTT	CASSYNQGFTGELFF
.	few	TRBV9	TRBJ2-1	TGTGCCAGCAGCGTAGGTTACCGCGTTTTGGATGAGCAGTTCTTC	CASSVGYRVLDEQFF
TRBD1	.	TRBV18	TRBJ2-5	TGTGCCAGCTCACCATCTGGCAGGGGGCAAGAGACCCAGTACTTC	CASSPSGRGQETQYF